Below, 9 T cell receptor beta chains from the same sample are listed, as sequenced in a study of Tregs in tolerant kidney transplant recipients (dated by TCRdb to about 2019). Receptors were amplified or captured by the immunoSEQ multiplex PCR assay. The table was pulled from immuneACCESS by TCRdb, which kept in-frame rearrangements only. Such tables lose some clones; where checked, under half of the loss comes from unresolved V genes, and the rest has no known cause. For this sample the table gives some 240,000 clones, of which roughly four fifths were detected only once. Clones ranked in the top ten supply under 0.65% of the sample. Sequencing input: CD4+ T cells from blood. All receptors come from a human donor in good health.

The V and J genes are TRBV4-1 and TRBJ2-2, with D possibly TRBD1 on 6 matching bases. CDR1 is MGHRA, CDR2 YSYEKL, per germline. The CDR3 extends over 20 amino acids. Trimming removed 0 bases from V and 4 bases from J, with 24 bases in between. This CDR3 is CASSQDGSWGTQWITGELFF. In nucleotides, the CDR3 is TGCGCCAGCAGCCAAGATGGCAGTTGGGGGACACAATGGATCACCGGGGAGCTGTTTTTT.

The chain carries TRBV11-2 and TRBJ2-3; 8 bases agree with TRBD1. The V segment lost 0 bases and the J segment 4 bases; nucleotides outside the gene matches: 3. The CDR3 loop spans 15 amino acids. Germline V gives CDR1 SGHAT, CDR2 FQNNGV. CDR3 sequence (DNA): TGTGCCAGCAGCTTAGAGGACAGGGACTCAGATACGCAGTATTTT. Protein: CASSLEDRDSDTQYF. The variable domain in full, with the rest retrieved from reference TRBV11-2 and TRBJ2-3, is EAGVAQSPRYKIIEKRQSVAFWCNPISGHATLYWYQQILGQGPKLLIQFQNNGVVDDSQLPKDRFSAERLKGVDSTLKIQPAKLEDSAVYLCASSLEDRDSDTQYFGPGTRLTVL.

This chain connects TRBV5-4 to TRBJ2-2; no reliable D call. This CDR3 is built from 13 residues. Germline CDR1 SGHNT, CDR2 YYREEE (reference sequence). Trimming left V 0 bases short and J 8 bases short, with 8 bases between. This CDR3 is CASSLVESGELFF. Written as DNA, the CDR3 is TGTGCCAGCAGCTTGGTGGAGTCTGGGGAGCTGTTTTTT.

As DNA, the CDR3 is TGTGCCAGCATCGATAACACGTGGGGGACTGAAGCTTTCTTT. This codes for CASIDNTWGTEAFF. The V and J genes are TRBV6-6 and TRBJ1-1, with D perhaps matching TRBD1 (5 bases). Trimming shortened V by 7 bases and J by 5 bases, and 17 bases separated the two germline ends. The CDR3 length is 14 residues. Germline CDR1 and CDR2: MNHNY and SVGAGI (reference sequence).

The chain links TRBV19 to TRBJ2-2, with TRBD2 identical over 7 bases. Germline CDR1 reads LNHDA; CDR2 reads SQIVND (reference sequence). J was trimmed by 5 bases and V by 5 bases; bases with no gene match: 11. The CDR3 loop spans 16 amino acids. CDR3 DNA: TGTGCCAGTAGTCATCCGGGAGGACCGAGGACCGGGGAGCTGTTTTTT. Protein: CASSHPGGPRTGELFF.

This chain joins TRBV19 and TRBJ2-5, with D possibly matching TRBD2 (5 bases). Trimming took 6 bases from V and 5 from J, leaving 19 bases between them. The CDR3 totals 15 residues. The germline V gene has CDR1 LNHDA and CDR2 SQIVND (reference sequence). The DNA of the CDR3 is TGTGCCAGTAGGAAACAGCGGAACGTAGGGGAGACCCAGTACTTC. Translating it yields CASRKQRNVGETQYF.

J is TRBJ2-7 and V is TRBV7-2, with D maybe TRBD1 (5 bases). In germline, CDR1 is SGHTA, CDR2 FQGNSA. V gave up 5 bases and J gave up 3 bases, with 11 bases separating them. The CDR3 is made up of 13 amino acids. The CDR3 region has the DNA TGTGCCAGCAGCCCGGACAAGATCTACGAGCAGTACTTC. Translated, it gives CASSPDKIYEQYF.

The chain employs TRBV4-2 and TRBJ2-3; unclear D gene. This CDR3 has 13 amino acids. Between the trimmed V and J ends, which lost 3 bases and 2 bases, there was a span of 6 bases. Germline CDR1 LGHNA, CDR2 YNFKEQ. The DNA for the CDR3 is TGTGCCAGCAGCCAGGACGCCACAGATACGCAGTATTTT. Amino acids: CASSQDATDTQYF.

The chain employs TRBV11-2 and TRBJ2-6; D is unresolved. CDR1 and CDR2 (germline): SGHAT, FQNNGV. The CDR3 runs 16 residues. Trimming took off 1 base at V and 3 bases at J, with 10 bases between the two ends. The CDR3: CASSLGVGFGANVLTF. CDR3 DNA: TGTGCCAGCAGCTTAGGGGTTGGGTTTGGGGCCAACGTCCTGACTTTC. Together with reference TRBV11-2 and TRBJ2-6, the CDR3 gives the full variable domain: EAGVAQSPRYKIIEKRQSVAFWCNPISGHATLYWYQQILGQGPKLLIQFQNNGVVDDSQLPKDRFSAERLKGVDSTLKIQPAKLEDSAVYLCASSLGVGFGANVLTFGAGSRLTVL.